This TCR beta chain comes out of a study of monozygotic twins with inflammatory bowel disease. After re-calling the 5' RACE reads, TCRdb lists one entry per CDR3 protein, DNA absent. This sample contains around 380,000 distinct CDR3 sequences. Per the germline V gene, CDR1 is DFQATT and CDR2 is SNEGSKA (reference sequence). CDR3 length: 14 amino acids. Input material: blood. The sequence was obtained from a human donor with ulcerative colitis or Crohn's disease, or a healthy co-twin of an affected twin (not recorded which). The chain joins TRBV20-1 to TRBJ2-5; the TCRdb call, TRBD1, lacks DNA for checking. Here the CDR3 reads CSARLPGGKGTQYF.